This T cell receptor beta chain is drawn from a study of blood T cells in healthy people across ages. Alongside a J-beta primer mix, a sample-barcoded 5' primer served in a second PCR lasting about 7 to 12 cycles. Each TCR beta cDNA got a 12-nucleotide random molecular identifier. TCRdb independently ran MiXCR on the 5' RACE reads; one entry per CDR3 protein. The sample holds hundreds of thousands of distinct CDR3 sequences; roughly two fifths are singletons and the top ten take 25% to 30%. V was clipped by 8 bases and J by 2 bases, with 11 bases between them. CDR3 length: 13 amino acids. Per germline, CDR1 LGHNT and CDR2 FRNRAP. This clonotype was observed at least ten times. Its matching antigen is unknown. Notes on the study in general: In these data, TCR beta diversity tracked strongly with naive T cell percentage. Relative to aged donors, long-lived donors carried more naive CD4+ cells and displayed higher diversity. Per million T cells, TCR beta diversity dropped roughly linearly as age increased.

Material for sequencing was blood. This chain connects TRBV12-5 to TRBJ2-3; D not certain. This TCR was recovered from a man older than 75 in good health. DNA for the CDR3: TGTGCTAGTCTCGGACGGGCCACAGATACGCAGTATTTT. It translates to CASLGRATDTQYF.